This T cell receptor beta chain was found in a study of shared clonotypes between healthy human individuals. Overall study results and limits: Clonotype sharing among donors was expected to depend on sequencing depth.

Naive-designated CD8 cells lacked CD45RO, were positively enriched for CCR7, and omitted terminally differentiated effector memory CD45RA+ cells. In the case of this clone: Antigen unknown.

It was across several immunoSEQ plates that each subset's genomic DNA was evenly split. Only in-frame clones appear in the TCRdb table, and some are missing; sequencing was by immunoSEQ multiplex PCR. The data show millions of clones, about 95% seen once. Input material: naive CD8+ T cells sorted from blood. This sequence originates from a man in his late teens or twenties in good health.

The CDR3 spells CASEQGDEKLFF. The CDR3, as DNA: TGTGCCAGTGAACAGGGAGATGAAAAACTGTTTTTT. V and J are TRBV19 and TRBJ1-4; D is possibly TRBD1 (6 bases). This CDR3 has 12 residues. V was shortened by 8 bases and J by 6 bases, with 10 bases between the two germline ends. CDR1 and CDR2 from the germline V gene are LNHDA and SQIVND (reference sequence).